This is a list of T cell receptor beta chains from one sample in a study of identical twins. MiXCR, run by TCRdb on the 5' RACE reads, gives a single entry per CDR3 protein. The sample has around 530,000 distinct CDR3 sequences, 13% to 15% seen once. The sample also formed part of further work on yellow fever vaccine responses in identical twins.

Sequencing was done on a sample of CD4+ T cells sorted from blood. These receptors all come from a woman between 18 and 29 years old in good health. CDR3s include the opening cysteine and the closing phenylalanine or tryptophan. A D gene is named only where the DNA matches it firmly. Rows may omit the clone size; those that give it use once, few, many or a size class.

D gene,J gene,clone size,V gene,CDR3 DNA,CDR3 protein
.,TRBJ2-3,many,TRBV5-1,TGCGCCAGCAGCTTGACCCTAGCTGGTGCAGATACGCAGTATTTT,CASSLTLAGADTQYF
TRBD1,TRBJ2-1,.,TRBV5-1,TGCGCCAGCAGCTTGGGACAGGGGGAATTTAATGAGCAGTTCTTC,CASSLGQGEFNEQFF
.,TRBJ2-2,few,TRBV3-1,TGTGCCAGCAGCCAGAGGGGTGACACCGGGGAGCTGTTTTTT,CASSQRGDTGELFF
TRBD2,TRBJ2-7,few,TRBV10-3,TGTGCCACCCTAGGACTAGCTGATCGCTCCTACGAGCAGTACTTC,CATLGLADRSYEQYF
.,TRBJ2-3,.,TRBV27,TGTGCCAGCAGTTTTGGGGGACCCACAGATACGCAGTATTTT,CASSFGGPTDTQYF
.,TRBJ2-3,few,TRBV5-1,TGCGCCAGCAGCTTACCATGGGACGTTGGGACAGATACGCAGTATTTT,CASSLPWDVGTDTQYF
.,TRBJ1-4,few,TRBV27,TGTGCCAGCAGTTTATCGAGAGGGAAGAATGAAAAACTGTTTTTT,CASSLSRGKNEKLFF
.,TRBJ1-2,.,TRBV3-1,TGTGCCAGCACCCCAGGGGCTGGAAAGGGCTATGGCTACACCTTC,CASTPGAGKGYGYTF
TRBD2,TRBJ2-4,many,TRBV2,TGTGCCAGCAGTGAAGAACCTAGCGGGGGACCTCCCTTC,CASSEEPSGGPPF
TRBD1,TRBJ2-7,.,TRBV28,TGTGCCACCGGGACAGGGCCAGACTTC,CATGTGPDF
TRBD1,TRBJ2-7,many,TRBV3-1,TGTGCCAGCAGCCAAGGGACAGGGGGCTCCTACGAGCAGTACTTC,CASSQGTGGSYEQYF